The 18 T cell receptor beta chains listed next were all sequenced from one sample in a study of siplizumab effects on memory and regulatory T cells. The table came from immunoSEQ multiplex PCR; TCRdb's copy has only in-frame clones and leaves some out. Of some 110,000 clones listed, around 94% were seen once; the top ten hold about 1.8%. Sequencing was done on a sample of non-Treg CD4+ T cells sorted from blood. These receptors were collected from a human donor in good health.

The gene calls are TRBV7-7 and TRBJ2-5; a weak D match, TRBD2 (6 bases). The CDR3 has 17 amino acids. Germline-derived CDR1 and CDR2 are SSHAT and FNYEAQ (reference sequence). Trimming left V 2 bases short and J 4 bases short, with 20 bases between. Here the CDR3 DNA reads TGTGCCAGCAGCTTAAGCGGGCCAGCAGCCTCGCCAGAGACCCAGTACTTC. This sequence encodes CASSLSGPAASPETQYF.

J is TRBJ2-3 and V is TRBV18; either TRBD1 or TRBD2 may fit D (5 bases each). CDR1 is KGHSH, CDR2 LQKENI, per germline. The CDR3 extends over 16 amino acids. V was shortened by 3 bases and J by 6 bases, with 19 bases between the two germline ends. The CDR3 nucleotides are TGTGCCAGCTCACCGGGAACGGGACCTAGAATGGATACGCAGTATTTT. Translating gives CASSPGTGPRMDTQYF.

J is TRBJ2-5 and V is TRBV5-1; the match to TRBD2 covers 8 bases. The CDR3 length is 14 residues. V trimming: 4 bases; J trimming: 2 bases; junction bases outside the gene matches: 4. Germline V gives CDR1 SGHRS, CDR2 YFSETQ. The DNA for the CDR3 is TGCGCCAGCAGCCCCGGGAGGGAACAAGAGACCCAGTACTTC. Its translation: CASSPGREQETQYF. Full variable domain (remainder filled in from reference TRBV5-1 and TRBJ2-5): KAGVTQTPRYLIKTRGQQVTLSCSPISGHRSVSWYQQTPGQGLQFLFEYFSETQRNKGNFPGRFSGRQFSNSRSEMNVSTLELGDSALYLCASSPGREQETQYFGPGTRLLVL.

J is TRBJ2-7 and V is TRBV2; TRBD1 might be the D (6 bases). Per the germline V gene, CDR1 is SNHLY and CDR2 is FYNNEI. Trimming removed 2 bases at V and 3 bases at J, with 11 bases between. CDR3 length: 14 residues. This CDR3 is CASSERGQIYEQYF. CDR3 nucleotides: TGTGCCAGCAGTGAACGCGGACAGATCTACGAGCAGTACTTC.

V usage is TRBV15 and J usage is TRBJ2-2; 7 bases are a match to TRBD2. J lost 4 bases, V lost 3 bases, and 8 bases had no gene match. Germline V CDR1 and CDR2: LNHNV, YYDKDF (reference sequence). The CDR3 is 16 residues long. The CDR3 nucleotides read TGTGCCACCAGCAGGAAGGGAGGGGATGGCACCGGGGAGCTGTTTTTT. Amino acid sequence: CATSRKGGDGTGELFF.

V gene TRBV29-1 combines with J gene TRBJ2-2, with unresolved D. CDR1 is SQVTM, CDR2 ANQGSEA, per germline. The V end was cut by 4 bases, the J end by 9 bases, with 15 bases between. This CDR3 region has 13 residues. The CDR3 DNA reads TGCAGCGTTGTAGGTCAGGAACACCGGGAGCTGTTTTTT. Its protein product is CSVVGQEHRELFF.

The CDR3 DNA follows: TGTGCCAGCAGCTTAGGCGGGGGCAATCAGCCCCAGCATTTT. It yields the protein CASSLGGGNQPQHF. The chain links TRBV7-9 to TRBJ1-5; D remains ambiguous. V lost 1 base to trimming and J lost 2 bases, with 6 bases between them. This CDR3 has 14 amino acids. The germline V gene encodes CDR1 SEHNR and CDR2 FQNEAQ (reference sequence).

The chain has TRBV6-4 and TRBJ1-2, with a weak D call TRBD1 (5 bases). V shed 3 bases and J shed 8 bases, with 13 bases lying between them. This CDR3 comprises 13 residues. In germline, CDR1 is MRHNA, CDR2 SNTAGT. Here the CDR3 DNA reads TGTGCCAGCAGTGATGGCCCGGGGGGAGGCTACACCTTC. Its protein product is CASSDGPGGGYTF.

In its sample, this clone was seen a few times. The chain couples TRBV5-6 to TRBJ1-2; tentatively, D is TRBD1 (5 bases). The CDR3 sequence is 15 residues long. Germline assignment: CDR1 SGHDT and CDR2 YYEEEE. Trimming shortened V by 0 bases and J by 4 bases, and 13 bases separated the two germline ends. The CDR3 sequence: CASSLVQAIIYGYTF. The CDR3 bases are TGTGCCAGCAGCTTGGTACAGGCGATCATCTATGGCTACACCTTC. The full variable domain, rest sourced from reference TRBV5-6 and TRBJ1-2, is DAGVTQSPTHLIKTRGQQVTLRCSPKSGHDTVSWYQQALGQGPQFIFQYYEEEERQRGNFPDRFSGHQFPNYSSELNVNALLLGDSALYLCASSLVQAIIYGYTFGSGTRLTVV.

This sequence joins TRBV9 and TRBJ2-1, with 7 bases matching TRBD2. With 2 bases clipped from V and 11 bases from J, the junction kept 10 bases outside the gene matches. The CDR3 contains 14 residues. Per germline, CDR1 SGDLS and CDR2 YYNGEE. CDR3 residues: CASSVRGEGLKQFF. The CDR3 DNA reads TGTGCCAGCAGCGTCCGCGGGGAGGGCCTTAAGCAGTTCTTC. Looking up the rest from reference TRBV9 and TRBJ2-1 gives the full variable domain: DSGVTQTPKHLITATGQRVTLRCSPRSGDLSVYWYQQSLDQGLQFLIQYYNGEERAKGNILERFSAQQFPDLHSELNLSSLELGDSALYFCASSVRGEGLKQFFGPGTRLTVL.

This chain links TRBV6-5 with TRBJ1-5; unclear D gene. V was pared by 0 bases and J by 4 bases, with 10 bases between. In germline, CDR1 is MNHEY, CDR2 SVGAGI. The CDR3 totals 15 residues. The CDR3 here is CASSYSTMGNQPQHF. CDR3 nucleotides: TGTGCCAGCAGTTACTCGACGATGGGGAATCAGCCCCAGCATTTT.

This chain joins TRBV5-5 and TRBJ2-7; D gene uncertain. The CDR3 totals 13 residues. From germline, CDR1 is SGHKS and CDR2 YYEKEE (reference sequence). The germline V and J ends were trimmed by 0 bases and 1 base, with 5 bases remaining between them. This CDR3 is CASSLVVSYEQYF. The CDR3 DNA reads TGTGCCAGCAGCTTGGTCGTATCCTACGAGCAGTACTTC.

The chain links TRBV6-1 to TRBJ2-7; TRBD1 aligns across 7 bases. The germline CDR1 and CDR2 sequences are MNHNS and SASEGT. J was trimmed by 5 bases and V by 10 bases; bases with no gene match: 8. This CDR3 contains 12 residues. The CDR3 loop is CAIDRVTNEQYF. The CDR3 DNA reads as TGTGCCATCGACAGGGTGACAAACGAGCAGTACTTC.

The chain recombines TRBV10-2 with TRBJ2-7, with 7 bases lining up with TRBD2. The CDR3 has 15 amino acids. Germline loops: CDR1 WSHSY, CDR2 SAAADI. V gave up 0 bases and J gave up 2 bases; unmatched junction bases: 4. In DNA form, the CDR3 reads TGCGCCAGCAGTGAGTCGGGACTACTTGCCTACGAGCAGTACTTC. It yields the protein CASSESGLLAYEQYF.

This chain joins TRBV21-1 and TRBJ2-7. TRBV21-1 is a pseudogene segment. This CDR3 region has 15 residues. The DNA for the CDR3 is TGTGCCAGCAGCAACGGACGGAGAACCGACTACGAGCAGTACTTC. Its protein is CASSNGRRTDYEQYF.

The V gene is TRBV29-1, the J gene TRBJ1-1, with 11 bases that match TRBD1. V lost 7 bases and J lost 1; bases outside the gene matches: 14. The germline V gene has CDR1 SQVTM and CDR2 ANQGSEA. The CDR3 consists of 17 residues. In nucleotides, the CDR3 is TGCAGCGCCGTGTCCCGGGACAGGGGGTTTCAGAACACTGAAGCTTTCTTT. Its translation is CSAVSRDRGFQNTEAFF.

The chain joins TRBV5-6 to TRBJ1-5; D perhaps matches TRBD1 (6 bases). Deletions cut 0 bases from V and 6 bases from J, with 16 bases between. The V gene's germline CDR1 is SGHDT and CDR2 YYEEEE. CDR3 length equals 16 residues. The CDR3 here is CASSLDRGAGGQPQHF. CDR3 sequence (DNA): TGTGCCAGCAGCTTGGATCGGGGGGCCGGGGGTCAGCCCCAGCATTTT.

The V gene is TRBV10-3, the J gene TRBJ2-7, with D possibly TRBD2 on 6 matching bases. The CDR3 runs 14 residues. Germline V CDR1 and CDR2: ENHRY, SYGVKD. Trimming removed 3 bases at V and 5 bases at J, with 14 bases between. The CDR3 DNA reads TGTGCCATCAGTGAATCCGGGACTCGGGACGAGCAGTACTTC. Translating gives CAISESGTRDEQYF.